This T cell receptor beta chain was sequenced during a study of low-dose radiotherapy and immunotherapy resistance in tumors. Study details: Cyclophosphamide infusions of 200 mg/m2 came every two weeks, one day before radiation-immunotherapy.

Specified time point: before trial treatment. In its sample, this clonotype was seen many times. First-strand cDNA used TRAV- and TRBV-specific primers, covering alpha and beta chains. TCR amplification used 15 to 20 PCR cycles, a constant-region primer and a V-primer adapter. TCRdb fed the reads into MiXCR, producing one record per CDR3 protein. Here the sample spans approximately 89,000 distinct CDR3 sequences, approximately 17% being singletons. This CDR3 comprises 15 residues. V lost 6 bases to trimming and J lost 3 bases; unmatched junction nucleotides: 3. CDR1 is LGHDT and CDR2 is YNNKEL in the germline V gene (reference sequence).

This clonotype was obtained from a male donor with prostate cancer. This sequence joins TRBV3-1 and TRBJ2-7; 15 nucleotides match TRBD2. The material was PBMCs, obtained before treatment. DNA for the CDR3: TGTGCCAGCAGGGGACTAGCGGGAGGTCACTACGAGCAGTACTTC. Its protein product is CASRGLAGGHYEQYF.